Each of the 32 T cell receptor beta chains below was sequenced from the same sample in a study of T cells in localized non-small cell lung cancer. Repertoires were generated with immunoSEQ multiplex PCR, while TCRdb's copy carries only in-frame clones and drops some. The top ten hold roughly 15% of the sample, which has around 100,000 clones, roughly 87% seen once. The specimen was peripheral blood, collected before any cancer treatment. The receptors were sampled from a man between 40 and 75 years old with stage I squamous cell lung carcinoma.

The chain combines TRBV9 with TRBJ1-3, with a tentative D call TRBD1 (6 bases). Germline V CDR1 and CDR2: SGDLS, YYNGEE. The V end was cut by 4 bases, the J end by 6 bases, with 14 bases between. The CDR3 spans 14 residues. The CDR3 loop reads CASSPRQATNTIYF. Here the CDR3 DNA reads TGTGCCAGCAGCCCACGACAGGCAACAAACACCATATATTTT.

This clone occurred a few times. CDR3 residues: CASSRLAAETQYF. For the CDR3, the DNA is TGCGCCAGCAGCCGGCTAGCGGCGGAGACCCAGTACTTC. The rearrangement uses TRBV4-1 and TRBJ2-5; 7 nucleotides align to TRBD2. Germline CDR1 and CDR2: MGHRA and YSYEKL. The CDR3 consists of 13 residues. The V and J ends lost 4 bases and 5 bases, in that order; junction bases with no gene match: 4.

The CDR3 loop reads CASSFSTGLGQPQHF. In DNA form, the CDR3 reads TGTGCCAGCAGCTTTAGCACGGGTTTAGGGCAGCCCCAGCATTTT. V is TRBV7-9 and J is TRBJ1-5, with D hard to call. CDR1 SEHNR and CDR2 FQNEAQ come from the germline V gene (reference sequence). This CDR3 is built from 15 residues. Trimming took 3 bases from V and 7 from J, leaving 16 bases between them.

For the CDR3, the DNA is TGTGCCAGCCAAGGGGGGTTCGCCCAGAATGAGCAGTTCTTC. It specifies CASQGGFAQNEQFF. The genes are TRBV11-2 and TRBJ2-1; either TRBD1 or TRBD2 may fit D (6 bases each). Between the trimmed V and J ends, which lost 8 bases and 7 bases, there was a span of 18 bases. Germline V CDR1 and CDR2: SGHAT, FQNNGV. This CDR3 is 14 amino acids long. Full variable domain (missing parts from reference TRBV11-2 and TRBJ2-1): EAGVAQSPRYKIIEKRQSVAFWCNPISGHATLYWYQQILGQGPKLLIQFQNNGVVDDSQLPKDRFSAERLKGVDSTLKIQPAKLEDSAVYLCASQGGFAQNEQFFGPGTRLTVL.

The V gene is TRBV7-5, the J gene TRBJ1-4; the table's TRBD1 call for D was not verified on the DNA. TRBV7-5 is a listed pseudogene. The CDR3 runs 17 residues. The CDR3 bases are TGTGTCAGAAGCCCAGGGTACACAAGGGGGTCTAATGAAAAACTGTTTTTT. This encodes CVRSPGYTRGSNEKLFF.

V is TRBV7-5 and J is TRBJ1-1; the table gives TRBD1 as D, unverified against the DNA. TRBV7-5 is marked as a pseudogene. There are 15 residues in the CDR3. The CDR3 loop is CVRSVKTPSNTEAFF. The CDR3 DNA is TGTGTCAGAAGCGTGAAGACACCTTCGAACACTGAAGCTTTCTTT.

This chain connects TRBV5-6 to TRBJ2-5; no definite D call. The V gene lost 2 bases and the J gene lost 5 bases, with 7 bases spanning the gap. The CDR3 is 12 residues long. Germline lookup yields CDR1 SGHDT and CDR2 YYEEEE. The CDR3 here is CASSLGRETQYF. As DNA, the CDR3 is TGTGCCAGCAGCTTAGGCCGGGAGACCCAGTACTTC. The whole variable domain, remainder taken from reference TRBV5-6 and TRBJ2-5, is DAGVTQSPTHLIKTRGQQVTLRCSPKSGHDTVSWYQQALGQGPQFIFQYYEEEERQRGNFPDRFSGHQFPNYSSELNVNALLLGDSALYLCASSLGRETQYFGPGTRLLVL.

This rearrangement joins TRBV19 to TRBJ1-6; 11 bases map to TRBD1. Trimming took 5 bases from V and 9 from J; bases not matched to a gene: 12. Looked up from germline, CDR1 is LNHDA and CDR2 is SQIVND (reference sequence). The CDR3 runs 17 residues. The CDR3 protein is CASSPAGQGAVGSPLHF. Written as DNA, the CDR3 is TGTGCCAGTAGTCCAGCCGGACAGGGGGCTGTCGGTTCACCCCTCCACTTT.

The V call is TRBV7-6, the J call TRBJ1-5; perhaps TRBD1 as D (5 bases). Germline V gene lookup returns CDR1 SGHVS and CDR2 FNYEAQ. CDR3 length: 15 residues. V shed 2 bases and J shed 2 bases, with 10 bases lying between them. This CDR3 is CASSLNGGGNQPQHF. Written as DNA, the CDR3 is TGTGCCAGCAGCTTAAATGGGGGGGGCAATCAGCCCCAGCATTTT.

The rearrangement joins TRBV6-6 to TRBJ2-2, with D perhaps TRBD2 (6 bases). Trimming left V 6 bases short and J 1 base short, with 12 bases between. The germline CDR1 and CDR2 sequences are MNHNY and SVGAGI (reference sequence). The CDR3 length is 15 residues. The CDR3 region has the DNA TGTGCCAGCAGCCCGCCGGGGGTGAACACCGGGGAGCTGTTTTTT. It translates to CASSPPGVNTGELFF.

CDR3 DNA sequence: TGTGCCAGCAGCCAAGTTCAAAGGGAAGGAGGGACTGAAGCTTTCTTT. Translated: CASSQVQREGGTEAFF. The chain is built from TRBV4-2 and TRBJ1-1; D is uncertain. Trimming shortened V by 1 base and J by 5 bases, and 17 bases separated the two germline ends. The CDR3 runs 16 residues. The germline V gene has CDR1 LGHNA and CDR2 YNFKEQ.

J is TRBJ1-2 and V is TRBV19; TRBD1 might be the D (5 bases). Looked up from germline, CDR1 is LNHDA and CDR2 is SQIVND (reference sequence). This CDR3 has 17 amino acids. The V and J ends lost 5 bases and 0 bases respectively, with 19 bases between them. The CDR3 DNA follows: TGTGCCAGTAGTGCAGGGACTGGGACTCTAGCTAACTATGGCTACACCTTC. Translating it yields CASSAGTGTLANYGYTF.

This clone was picked up one time. The chain has TRBV6-1 and TRBJ1-1, with D maybe TRBD1 (6 bases). The CDR3 is 15 amino acids. Germline values: CDR1 MNHNS, CDR2 SASEGT. Deletions cut 6 bases from V and 1 base from J, with 15 bases between. CDR3 sequence reads: CASRVDGGSNTEAFF. CDR3 in DNA: TGTGCCAGCAGAGTTGATGGGGGCTCGAACACTGAAGCTTTCTTT.

V and J are TRBV7-8 and TRBJ2-3, with D unclear. Trimming shortened V by 2 bases and J by 0 bases, and 12 bases separated the two germline ends. The germline V gene encodes CDR1 SGHVS and CDR2 FQNEAQ. This CDR3 contains 16 residues. In DNA form, the CDR3 reads TGTGCCAGCAGCTTAATAAGGCCGGCTAGCACAGATACGCAGTATTTT. Translating gives CASSLIRPASTDTQYF.

V and J are TRBV15 and TRBJ1-3; 7 bases match TRBD1. V lost 4 bases, J lost 7 bases, and 7 bases stayed unmatched. Germline lookup yields CDR1 LNHNV and CDR2 YYDKDF (reference sequence). There are 14 residues in the CDR3. The CDR3: CATSKGTEGNTIYF. For the CDR3, the DNA is TGTGCCACCAGCAAAGGGACAGAAGGGAACACCATATATTTT.

This chain links TRBV6-1 with TRBJ1-1; no clear D. The length of the CDR3 is 13 residues. From germline, CDR1 is MNHNS and CDR2 SASEGT. V lost 10 bases, J lost 1 base, and 13 bases lay in between. The CDR3, as DNA: TGTGCCATTTCGGTTGAGGGGAACACTGAAGCTTTCTTT. It yields the protein CAISVEGNTEAFF.

The chain has TRBV11-2 and TRBJ1-2; D remains unclear. The V gene's germline CDR1 is SGHAT and CDR2 FQNNGV. The CDR3 totals 15 residues. The V end lost 1 base, the J end lost 4 bases, and 13 bases lay between the germline ends. CDR3 sequence: CASSLAGRSSYGYTF. CDR3 coding DNA: TGTGCCAGCAGCTTAGCTGGCAGGTCTAGCTATGGCTACACCTTC. Together with reference TRBV11-2 and TRBJ1-2, the CDR3 gives the full variable domain: EAGVAQSPRYKIIEKRQSVAFWCNPISGHATLYWYQQILGQGPKLLIQFQNNGVVDDSQLPKDRFSAERLKGVDSTLKIQPAKLEDSAVYLCASSLAGRSSYGYTFGSGTRLTVV.

The chain uses TRBV4-2 and TRBJ2-2; D possibly corresponds to TRBD2 (5 bases). Germline V gene sequence: CDR1 LGHNA, CDR2 YNFKEQ. The CDR3 contains 17 residues. The V end lost 0 bases, the J end lost 6 bases, and 17 bases lay between the germline ends. The CDR3 here is CASSQDWLAARSGELFF. DNA of the CDR3: TGTGCCAGCAGCCAAGATTGGCTAGCTGCGCGGTCCGGGGAGCTGTTTTTT.

The chain combines TRBV5-1 with TRBJ2-7; a weak D match, TRBD2 (5 bases). This CDR3 has 15 residues. From germline, CDR1 is SGHRS and CDR2 YFSETQ. Between the trimmed V and J ends, which lost 3 bases and 3 bases, there was a span of 16 bases. In DNA form, the CDR3 reads TGCGCCAGCAGCTCAGGACTGAGTGTTTACTACGAGCAGTACTTC. Protein sequence: CASSSGLSVYYEQYF.

This chain connects TRBV7-3 to TRBJ2-3; the D gene is possibly TRBD1 (6 bases). The V end lost 3 bases, the J end lost 1 base, and 11 bases lay between the germline ends. Looked up from germline, CDR1 is SGHTA and CDR2 is FQGTGA. This CDR3 is 15 amino acids long. CDR3 sequence reads: CASSFGQSRTDTQYF. Here the CDR3 DNA reads TGTGCCAGCAGCTTCGGACAGAGCCGCACAGATACGCAGTATTTT.

The chain carries TRBV28 and TRBJ2-7; D gene uncertain. There are 13 residues in the CDR3. Trimming removed 2 bases at V and 2 bases at J, with 7 bases between. From germline, CDR1 is MDHEN and CDR2 SYDVKM. The DNA of the CDR3 is TGTGCCAGCAGTTTAGGCTCTCCCTACGAGCAGTACTTC. It translates to CASSLGSPYEQYF.

This CDR3 is CASSLSYEQYF. DNA of the CDR3: TGTGCCAGCAGTCTCTCCTACGAGCAGTACTTC. V and J are TRBV25-1 and TRBJ2-7, with D uncertain. V was cut by 5 bases and J by 0 bases, with 2 bases left in between. The CDR3 length is 11 residues. Germline CDR1 and CDR2: MGHDK and SYGVNS.

This sequence joins TRBV7-9 and TRBJ2-3, with D perhaps assigned TRBD1 or TRBD2 (5 bases each). The V and J ends lost 0 bases and 2 bases respectively, with 18 bases between them. In germline, CDR1 is SEHNR, CDR2 FQNEAQ (reference sequence). The CDR3 sequence is 18 residues long. The CDR3 region is CASSLAADTEIPTDTQYF. The CDR3 nucleotides read TGTGCCAGCAGCTTAGCAGCGGACACTGAGATACCCACAGATACGCAGTATTTT.

The rearrangement uses TRBV4-1 and TRBJ2-7; the match to TRBD2 covers 9 bases. In germline, CDR1 is MGHRA, CDR2 YSYEKL. J gave up 3 bases and V 6 bases, and 6 bases lay outside the gene matches. This CDR3 comprises 14 residues. CDR3 in DNA: TGCGCCAGCAGGCAACAGCGGGGGGACTACGAGCAGTACTTC. Residues: CASRQQRGDYEQYF.

The rearrangement uses TRBV28 and TRBJ1-1; D gene unclear. V was pared by 5 bases and J by 5 bases, with 12 bases between. Germline CDR1 and CDR2: MDHEN and SYDVKM. The CDR3 consists of 13 residues. The CDR3 sequence is CASSIPAGTEAFF. The DNA for the CDR3 is TGTGCCAGCAGTATCCCGGCGGGGACTGAAGCTTTCTTT.

Only a few counts were recorded for this clone. The V and J genes are TRBV5-1 and TRBJ2-6, with D perhaps TRBD1 or TRBD2 (5 bases each). V dropped 4 bases and J dropped 11 bases, with 16 bases sitting between them. The length of the CDR3 is 14 residues. Germline V gene data show CDR1 as SGHRS and CDR2 as YFSETQ. CDR3 coding DNA: TGCGCCAGCAGCACGCCGGGACCGAGAGACGTCCTGACTTTC. The encoded protein is CASSTPGPRDVLTF.

This clone was found once. V and J are TRBV10-2 and TRBJ1-2, with 10 positions matching TRBD1. Germline CDR1 reads WSHSY; CDR2 reads SAAADI. This CDR3 has 17 amino acids. V shed 7 bases and J 2 bases; nucleotides not matched to a gene: 13. The CDR3 sequence: CASTHRTGGVPNYGYTF. The DNA for the CDR3 is TGCGCCAGCACCCATCGGACAGGGGGAGTACCCAACTATGGCTACACCTTC.

V usage is TRBV6-5 and J usage is TRBJ2-1; D perhaps matches TRBD1 (6 bases). Trimming shortened V by 5 bases and J by 8 bases, and 19 bases separated the two germline ends. Per germline, CDR1 MNHEY and CDR2 SVGAGI. The CDR3 consists of 15 residues. The CDR3 nucleotides are TGTGCCAGCAGTCATCTCTCAGGGGTTAGGGATGAGCAGTTCTTC. It is translated as CASSHLSGVRDEQFF.

CDR3 loop: CASTRHMGRKGGNTIYF. The DNA of the CDR3 is TGTGCCAGCACCAGACATATGGGTCGTAAAGGTGGAAACACCATATATTTT. This rearrangement joins TRBV25-1 to TRBJ1-3; D is uncertain. The CDR3 loop spans 17 amino acids. Trimming stripped 7 bases from V and 3 bases from J, with 22 bases between. CDR1 is MGHDK, CDR2 SYGVNS, per germline.

The gene calls are TRBV7-9 and TRBJ1-5, with TRBD1 matching 12 bases. CDR1 and CDR2 (germline): SEHNR, FQNEAQ (reference sequence). CDR3 length equals 15 residues. J gave up 5 bases and V 5 bases, and 4 bases lay outside the gene matches. Here the CDR3 reads CASSKGDRGHQPQHF. CDR3 DNA sequence: TGTGCCAGCAGCAAAGGGGACAGGGGGCATCAGCCCCAGCATTTT.

In DNA, the CDR3 is TGTGCCAGCAGCCTGGCAGGGAACACTGAAGCTTTCTTT. This encodes CASSLAGNTEAFF. This chain joins TRBV5-4 and TRBJ1-1, with unresolved D. Germline V gene lookup returns CDR1 SGHNT and CDR2 YYREEE (reference sequence). The CDR3 is 13 amino acids. The germline V and J ends were trimmed by 4 bases and 1 base, with 8 bases remaining between them.

A single count supports this clone. The J gene is TRBJ1-6, the V gene TRBV28; a weak D match, TRBD1 (6 bases). There are 14 residues in the CDR3. Trimming shortened V by 4 bases and J by 9 bases, and 13 bases separated the two germline ends. The germline gives CDR1 MDHEN, CDR2 SYDVKM. This chain's CDR3 is CASSSAGVGSPLHF. The CDR3 region has the DNA TGTGCCAGCAGTTCTGCAGGGGTAGGTTCACCCCTCCACTTT.